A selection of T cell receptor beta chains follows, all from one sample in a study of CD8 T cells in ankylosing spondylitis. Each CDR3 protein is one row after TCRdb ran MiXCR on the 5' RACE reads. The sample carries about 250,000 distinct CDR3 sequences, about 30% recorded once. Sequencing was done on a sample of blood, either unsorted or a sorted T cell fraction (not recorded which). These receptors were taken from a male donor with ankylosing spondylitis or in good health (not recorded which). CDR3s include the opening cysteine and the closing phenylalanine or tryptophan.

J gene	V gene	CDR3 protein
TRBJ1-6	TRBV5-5	CASSLDLRGQGASPLHF
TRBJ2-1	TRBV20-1	CSAQQAGASNEQFF
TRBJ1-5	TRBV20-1	CSARIPTGIGGSNQPQHF
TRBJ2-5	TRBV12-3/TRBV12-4	CASSLTTAFLEGGETQYF
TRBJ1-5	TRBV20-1	CSASLGDNQPQHF
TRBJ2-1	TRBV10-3	CAISQLGDNEQFF
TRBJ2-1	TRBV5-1	CASSGGTSGDNEQFF
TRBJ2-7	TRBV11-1	CASSTRQGTYEQYF
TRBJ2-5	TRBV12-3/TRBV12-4	CASSATGGVETQYF
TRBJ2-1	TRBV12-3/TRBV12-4	CASSFAGDEQFF
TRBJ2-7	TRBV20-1	CSAGTGFYEQYF
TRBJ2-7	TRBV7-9	CASSRTPFWEQYF
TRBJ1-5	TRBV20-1	CSARDSQGNNQPQHF
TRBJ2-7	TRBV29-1	CSASTVSYEQYF
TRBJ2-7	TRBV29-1	CSVVGGSSYEQYF
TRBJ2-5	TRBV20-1	CSAHPGVRAQETQYF
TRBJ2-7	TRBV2	CASRADRDHEQYF
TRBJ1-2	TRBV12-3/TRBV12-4	CASSLATGGGYTF
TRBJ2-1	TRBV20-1	CSARESGDNEQFF
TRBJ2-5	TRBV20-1	CSARDRRSGRETQYF
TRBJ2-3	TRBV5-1	CASSPQTSTDTQYF
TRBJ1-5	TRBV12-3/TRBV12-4	CASSLGLPSGSNQPQHF
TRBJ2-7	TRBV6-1	CASSRGPLYEQYF
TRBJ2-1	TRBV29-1	CSVRTSGGTSYNEQFF
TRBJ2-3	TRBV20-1	CSATQGPDTQYF